The rows below give T cell receptor beta chains drawn from one sample of a study of technical replicates of blood from a few donors. Clones were sequenced by immunoSEQ multiplex PCR, and TCRdb holds only the in-frame ones, with some missing. The data hold roughly 100,000 clones, with 90% to 97% observed a single time. Sample: T cells isolated from PBMCs. The receptors originated from a human donor in good health. Both conserved end residues are part of each CDR3. Each record gives: CDR3 protein, V gene, J gene.

cdr3_aa: CASSVGGGWSFETQYF; v_call: TRBV9; j_call: TRBJ2-5
cdr3_aa: CASSGTRNTYEQYF; v_call: TRBV2; j_call: TRBJ2-7
cdr3_aa: CASSLGGQTNYGYTF; v_call: TRBV5-4; j_call: TRBJ1-2
cdr3_aa: CASSPQGGTEAFF; v_call: TRBV6-4; j_call: TRBJ1-1
cdr3_aa: CASSWLGGLSSYEQYF; v_call: TRBV5-5; j_call: TRBJ2-7
cdr3_aa: CASSESPVTVSYEQYF; v_call: TRBV10-1; j_call: TRBJ2-7
cdr3_aa: CASSPNLDATNEKLFF; v_call: TRBV4-1; j_call: TRBJ1-4
cdr3_aa: CASKGQGARYNEQFF; v_call: TRBV6-6; j_call: TRBJ2-1
cdr3_aa: CASSADWPGADTQYF; v_call: TRBV9; j_call: TRBJ2-3
cdr3_aa: CASSLAPRLAGGGEQYF; v_call: TRBV5-1; j_call: TRBJ2-7
cdr3_aa: CASSRSTLNTEAFF; v_call: TRBV4-1; j_call: TRBJ1-1
cdr3_aa: CASSVDGSNQPQHF; v_call: TRBV9; j_call: TRBJ1-5
cdr3_aa: CASSVDGYNEQFF; v_call: TRBV9; j_call: TRBJ2-1
cdr3_aa: CASSLLSTDTQYF; v_call: TRBV5-4; j_call: TRBJ2-3
cdr3_aa: CASRHQDATNYGYTF; v_call: TRBV4-2; j_call: TRBJ1-2
cdr3_aa: CAWSRGPYGYTF; v_call: TRBV30; j_call: TRBJ1-2
cdr3_aa: CASSPSGGPSSYEQYF; v_call: TRBV5-4; j_call: TRBJ2-7
cdr3_aa: CASSFGQVGAGELFF; v_call: TRBV27; j_call: TRBJ2-2
cdr3_aa: CATKRGGTGELFF; v_call: TRBV7-7; j_call: TRBJ2-2
cdr3_aa: CASSQDPQGTTNEKLFF; v_call: TRBV4-1; j_call: TRBJ1-4
cdr3_aa: CASSVEWRGGLGEQYF; v_call: TRBV9; j_call: TRBJ2-7
cdr3_aa: CASSTRLGGTQYF; v_call: TRBV19; j_call: TRBJ2-3
cdr3_aa: CASSLSEGNTIYF; v_call: TRBV5-4; j_call: TRBJ1-3
cdr3_aa: CASSLRRYNEQFF; v_call: TRBV27; j_call: TRBJ2-1
cdr3_aa: CASSVGQGDYGYTF; v_call: TRBV5-4; j_call: TRBJ1-2
cdr3_aa: CASSLFLTGTANTEAFF; v_call: TRBV5-1; j_call: TRBJ1-1
cdr3_aa: CASSPGSSFNEQFF; v_call: TRBV18; j_call: TRBJ2-1
cdr3_aa: CASSLGGRVTDTQYF; v_call: TRBV7-2; j_call: TRBJ2-3
cdr3_aa: CASSPEPYGVYEQFF; v_call: TRBV11-2; j_call: TRBJ2-1
cdr3_aa: CASSPDIYPSPQHF; v_call: TRBV7-9; j_call: TRBJ1-5
cdr3_aa: CASSPTGDLTGELFF; v_call: TRBV18; j_call: TRBJ2-2
cdr3_aa: CASRPGLTEPYEQYF; v_call: TRBV5-1; j_call: TRBJ2-7
cdr3_aa: CASSLGTGKSYEQYF; v_call: TRBV4-1; j_call: TRBJ2-7
cdr3_aa: CASSQEPGSNEQFF; v_call: TRBV4-1; j_call: TRBJ2-1
cdr3_aa: CASSILSSYNEQFF; v_call: TRBV18; j_call: TRBJ2-1
cdr3_aa: CAISDQGPDTEAFF; v_call: TRBV10-3; j_call: TRBJ1-1
cdr3_aa: CASSQEDRGLYGYTF; v_call: TRBV4-1; j_call: TRBJ1-2
cdr3_aa: CASSIGQGPSGNTIYF; v_call: TRBV7-9; j_call: TRBJ1-3
cdr3_aa: CASRTGGMANEKLFF; v_call: TRBV2; j_call: TRBJ1-4
cdr3_aa: CASSSDEALDNSPLHF; v_call: TRBV5-1; j_call: TRBJ1-6
cdr3_aa: CASSPHASGSLSYEQYF; v_call: TRBV5-1; j_call: TRBJ2-7
cdr3_aa: CASSWGQGNEQYF; v_call: TRBV5-1; j_call: TRBJ2-7
cdr3_aa: CASSQIGLQDRSSGNTIYF; v_call: TRBV4-1; j_call: TRBJ1-3
cdr3_aa: CASSPGTPPTQYF; v_call: TRBV5-1; j_call: TRBJ2-3
cdr3_aa: CASSRTDPTNEKLFF; v_call: TRBV5-5; j_call: TRBJ1-4
cdr3_aa: CASRTGTSSFSSYEQYF; v_call: TRBV5-1; j_call: TRBJ2-7
cdr3_aa: CASSLSRANEQFF; v_call: TRBV27; j_call: TRBJ2-1
cdr3_aa: CASSPPGQDTGELFF; v_call: TRBV18; j_call: TRBJ2-2
cdr3_aa: CASSVGQGGINSYEQYF; v_call: TRBV9; j_call: TRBJ2-7
cdr3_aa: CASSHPQGITEAFF; v_call: TRBV7-2; j_call: TRBJ1-1
cdr3_aa: CASSLAPQGSGGETQYF; v_call: TRBV7-6; j_call: TRBJ2-5
cdr3_aa: CASSDPARGNSPLHF; v_call: TRBV6-1; j_call: TRBJ1-6
cdr3_aa: CASSWGQNTEAFF; v_call: TRBV5-6; j_call: TRBJ1-1
cdr3_aa: CTSSQVLGLGAGTQYF; v_call: TRBV1; j_call: TRBJ2-5
cdr3_aa: CASSPVPGWDYGYTF; v_call: TRBV5-6; j_call: TRBJ1-2
cdr3_aa: CASSKGDSQAEEQYF; v_call: TRBV5-5; j_call: TRBJ2-7
cdr3_aa: CASSLSGQRPLHF; v_call: TRBV27; j_call: TRBJ1-6
cdr3_aa: CASGLTTGEQETQYF; v_call: TRBV6-5; j_call: TRBJ2-5
cdr3_aa: CASSGGGTDEQYF; v_call: TRBV2; j_call: TRBJ2-7